This T cell receptor (beta chain) was sequenced during a study of siplizumab effects on memory and regulatory T cells. Study-wide points: Reactions containing siplizumab showed mappable alloreactive CD4+ clones averaging roughly 66% Treg-derived, versus around 26% in controls. An assignable phenotype, naive or memory, was missing from roughly 84-95% of proliferating CD4+ or CD8+ clones. The alloresponse seemed to draw substantially on naive T cells, which appeared more diverse than memory cells. Whether proliferating Tregs in siplizumab cultures suppress was not functionally confirmed.

As to this clone: The antigen is not known.

The table came from immunoSEQ multiplex PCR; TCRdb's copy has only in-frame clones and leaves some out. The data hold roughly 82,000 clones, with 87% observed a single time. The specimen sequenced was Tregs sorted from blood. The clonotype was recovered from a human donor in good health.

Written as DNA, the CDR3 is TGTGCCAGTAGTATAGGGGTTAACACTGAAGCTTTCTTT. It is translated as CASSIGVNTEAFF. The genes are TRBV19 and TRBJ1-1, with D unresolved. Germline assignment: CDR1 LNHDA and CDR2 SQIVND (reference sequence). The CDR3 sequence is 13 residues long. V was shortened by 1 base and J by 2 bases, with 5 bases between the two germline ends.